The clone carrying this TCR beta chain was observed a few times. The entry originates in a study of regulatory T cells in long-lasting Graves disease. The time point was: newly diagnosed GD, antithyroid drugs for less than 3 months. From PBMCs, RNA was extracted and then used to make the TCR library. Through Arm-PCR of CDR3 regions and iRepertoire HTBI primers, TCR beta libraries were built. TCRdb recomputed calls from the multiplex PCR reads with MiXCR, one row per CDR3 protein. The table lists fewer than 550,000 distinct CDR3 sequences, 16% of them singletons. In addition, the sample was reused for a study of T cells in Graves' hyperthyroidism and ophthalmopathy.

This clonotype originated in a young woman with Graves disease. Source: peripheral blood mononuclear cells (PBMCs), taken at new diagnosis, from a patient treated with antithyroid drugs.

The CDR3 protein is CASGRGAPNTIYF. In DNA form, the CDR3 reads TGTGCTAGTGGCCGGGGGGCGCCTAACACCATATATTTT. This rearrangement joins TRBV12-5 to TRBJ1-3; tentative D call: TRBD1 (6 bases). V shed 6 bases and J shed 7 bases, with 13 bases lying between them. The CDR3 consists of 13 residues. Germline-derived CDR1 and CDR2 are LGHNT and FRNRAP. The entire variable domain, with the rest obtained from reference TRBV12-5 and TRBJ1-3, is as follows: DARVTQTPRHKVTEMGQEVTMRCQPILGHNTVFWYRQTMMQGLELLAYFRNRAPLDDSGMPKDRFSAEMPDATLATLKIQPSEPRDSAVYFCASGRGAPNTIYFGEGSWLTVV.